The rows below give T cell receptor beta chains drawn from one sample of a study of T cell responses to AZD1222 COVID-19 vaccine. Assay used: immunoSEQ multiplex PCR; TCRdb lists only in-frame clones, some missing. Of roughly 120,000 clones listed, 85% to 90% are singletons. The sequenced sample was peripheral blood, obtained 28 days after the second AZD1222 dose. These receptors were taken from an adult who received the AZD1222 COVID-19 vaccine. Both conserved end residues are part of each CDR3. Fields, in order: V gene, D gene, clone size, CDR3 length, J gene, CDR3 DNA, CDR3 protein. D genes are given only for firm matches. Size tells how often a clone was seen (once, few, many) or the class of an expanded clone, and some rows leave it out.

v_gene: TRBV30; d_gene: -; abundance: -; len: 17; j_gene: TRBJ1-4; CDR3nt: TGTGCCTGGAGTGTAGGATATGGGGGACAAACTAATGAAAAACTGTTTTTT; CDR3aa: CAWSVGYGGQTNEKLFF
v_gene: TRBV4-3; d_gene: -; abundance: -; len: 13; j_gene: TRBJ2-7; CDR3nt: TGCGCCAGCAGCCAAAACCCCTCCTACGAGCAGTACTTC; CDR3aa: CASSQNPSYEQYF
v_gene: TRBV7-9; d_gene: -; abundance: -; len: 15; j_gene: TRBJ2-1; CDR3nt: TGTGCCAGCAGCTTAGTAGCACCCACCTACAATGAGCAGTTCTTC; CDR3aa: CASSLVAPTYNEQFF
v_gene: TRBV27; d_gene: TRBD1; abundance: -; len: 14; j_gene: TRBJ1-2; CDR3nt: TGTGCCAGCAGTTCAGGACAGGGGTCCGATGGCTACACCTTC; CDR3aa: CASSSGQGSDGYTF
v_gene: TRBV2; d_gene: -; abundance: -; len: 16; j_gene: TRBJ2-1; CDR3nt: TGTGCCAGCAGTGATCCCAGGGGCTTCTCCTACAATGAGCAGTTCTTC; CDR3aa: CASSDPRGFSYNEQFF
v_gene: TRBV7-8; d_gene: -; abundance: -; len: 13; j_gene: TRBJ1-1; CDR3nt: TGTGCCAGCAGCGTTGGGACGAGCACTGAAGCTTTCTTT; CDR3aa: CASSVGTSTEAFF
v_gene: TRBV7-9; d_gene: -; abundance: -; len: 13; j_gene: TRBJ1-2; CDR3nt: TGTGCCAGCACCAACTGGGCTAGCTATGGCTACACCTTC; CDR3aa: CASTNWASYGYTF
v_gene: TRBV7-6; d_gene: -; abundance: few; len: 14; j_gene: TRBJ2-7; CDR3nt: TGTGCCAGCAGCTTGGGGCACCGATCGTACGAGCAGTACTTC; CDR3aa: CASSLGHRSYEQYF
v_gene: TRBV7-9; d_gene: TRBD2; abundance: -; len: 19; j_gene: TRBJ2-2; CDR3nt: TGTGCCAGCAGCTCGCTACTAGCGGGGGGAATCACGAACACCGGGGAGCTGTTTTTT; CDR3aa: CASSSLLAGGITNTGELFF
v_gene: TRBV7-9; d_gene: -; abundance: -; len: 13; j_gene: TRBJ1-1; CDR3nt: TGTGCCAGCCGGGGGACTGTGGGGACTGAAGCTTTCTTT; CDR3aa: CASRGTVGTEAFF
v_gene: TRBV6-5; d_gene: TRBD1; abundance: -; len: 15; j_gene: TRBJ1-6; CDR3nt: TGTGCCAGCACCCTGGACAGGGGGAATAATTCACCCCTCCACTTT; CDR3aa: CASTLDRGNNSPLHF
v_gene: TRBV20-1; d_gene: -; abundance: -; len: 15; j_gene: TRBJ1-4; CDR3nt: TGCAGTGCTAGTTCGCTGGGGGCAACTAATGAAAAACTGTTTTTT; CDR3aa: CSASSLGATNEKLFF
v_gene: TRBV7-2; d_gene: TRBD2; abundance: -; len: 15; j_gene: TRBJ2-3; CDR3nt: TGTGCCAGCAGCTTATTGAGCGGGGGCACAGATACGCAGTATTTT; CDR3aa: CASSLLSGGTDTQYF
v_gene: TRBV3-1/TRBV3-2; d_gene: -; abundance: -; len: 14; j_gene: TRBJ2-5; CDR3nt: TGTGCCAGCAGACCTAGGTTAACCGGGGAGACCCAGTACTTC; CDR3aa: CASRPRLTGETQYF
v_gene: TRBV14; d_gene: -; abundance: -; len: 16; j_gene: TRBJ2-2; CDR3nt: TGTGCCAGCAGCCAAGATCTCGGGATCCACACCGGGGAGCTGTTTTTT; CDR3aa: CASSQDLGIHTGELFF
v_gene: TRBV27; d_gene: -; abundance: -; len: 19; j_gene: TRBJ2-6; CDR3nt: TGTGCCAGCACCTGGAGGCCTGGCAGGCTGAATTCTGGGGCCAACGTCCTGACTTTC; CDR3aa: CASTWRPGRLNSGANVLTF
v_gene: TRBV4-3; d_gene: TRBD2; abundance: -; len: 17; j_gene: TRBJ2-1; CDR3nt: TGCGCCAGCAGCCAAGGGACTAGCGGGGGGGCTGTGAATGAGCAGTTCTTC; CDR3aa: CASSQGTSGGAVNEQFF